This is a list of T cell receptor beta chains from one sample in a study of cytomegalovirus exposure and HLA in healthy donors. TCRdb's copy holds only in-frame clones and misses some; the assay was immunoSEQ multiplex PCR. This sample yields 150,000 to 200,000 clones, of which around 87% are seen a single time; 0.9% to 1.2% belongs to the top ten. Material for sequencing was PBMCs. These receptors all stem from a boy between 2 and 10 years old in good health and CMV-seronegative. Both conserved end residues are part of each CDR3. The order of the fields is V gene, clone size, J gene, D gene, CDR3 protein, CDR3 DNA. D genes are given only for firm matches. For some rows the clone size is stated as once, few or many, or as a class when expanded; others skip it.

TRBV9,.,TRBJ1-2,.,CASSGDSYGYTF,TGTGCCAGCAGCGGCGACAGCTATGGCTACACCTTC
TRBV5-6,once,TRBJ2-3,.,CASSLARPTDTQYF,TGTGCCAGCAGCTTGGCCAGGCCCACAGATACGCAGTATTTT
TRBV7-6,.,TRBJ2-7,.,CASSLGDEQYF,TGTGCCAGCAGCTTAGGAGACGAGCAGTACTTC
TRBV9,.,TRBJ2-3,.,CASSARETTDTQYF,TGTGCCAGCAGCGCGCGGGAAACCACAGATACGCAGTATTTT
TRBV5-4,few,TRBJ2-6,TRBD1,CASRKRDRGNSGANVLTF,TGTGCCAGCAGGAAAAGGGACAGGGGAAACTCTGGGGCCAACGTCCTGACTTTC
TRBV6-5,few,TRBJ2-1,.,CASSSLGLNEQFF,TGTGCCAGCAGTTCCCTCGGACTCAATGAGCAGTTCTTC
TRBV28,few,TRBJ2-7,.,CASKGAGEQYF,TGTGCCAGCAAAGGGGCGGGGGAGCAGTACTTC
TRBV27,.,TRBJ2-5,TRBD2,CASRSSGGKETQYF,TGTGCCAGCCGATCTAGCGGGGGGAAAGAGACCCAGTACTTC
TRBV6-1,once,TRBJ1-1,TRBD1,CASSEQGSRTEAFF,TGTGCCAGCAGCGAACAGGGGAGTAGGACTGAAGCTTTCTTT
TRBV19,.,TRBJ2-4,.,CASSIEAPGHRYF,TGTGCCAGTAGTATAGAGGCCCCGGGACATCGGTACTTC
TRBV27,.,TRBJ2-1,.,CASSPDSFSYNEQFF,TGTGCCAGCAGTCCCGACTCCTTTTCCTACAATGAGCAGTTCTTC
TRBV5-6,.,TRBJ2-5,.,CASSLAGGEAQYF,TGTGCCAGCAGCTTGGCGGGTGGGGAGGCCCAGTACTTC
TRBV7-2,.,TRBJ2-5,.,CASSSLYRAGETQYF,TGTGCCAGCAGCTCACTCTACAGGGCCGGGGAGACCCAGTACTTC
TRBV5-1,.,TRBJ2-3,.,CASSPNGSTDTQYF,TGCGCCAGCAGCCCCAACGGTAGCACAGATACGCAGTATTTT
TRBV7-9,.,TRBJ1-2,TRBD1,CASSLSGLQGAVGYTF,TGTGCCAGCAGCTTGTCCGGCCTACAGGGGGCGGTTGGCTACACCTTC
TRBV2,.,TRBJ2-3,TRBD1,CASSEGTGGPDTQYF,TGTGCCAGCAGTGAAGGGACAGGGGGCCCGGATACGCAGTATTTT
TRBV28,.,TRBJ2-2,.,CASSSPFGPPNTGELFF,TGTGCCAGCAGTTCCCCCTTTGGCCCCCCGAACACCGGGGAGCTGTTTTTT
TRBV2,.,TRBJ1-4,.,CASVTGNNEKLFF,TGTGCCAGCGTAACAGGGAACAATGAAAAACTGTTTTTT
TRBV9,.,TRBJ1-2,.,CASSAFSGGEGYGYTF,TGTGCCAGCAGCGCTTTCTCTGGGGGCGAGGGCTATGGCTACACCTTC
TRBV6-1,.,TRBJ2-7,.,CASSEVLGAFYEQYF,TGTGCCAGCAGTGAGGTCCTGGGGGCCTTCTACGAGCAGTACTTC
TRBV11-2,.,TRBJ1-4,.,CASSLDRGGKGEKLFF,TGTGCCAGCAGCTTAGATCGGGGGGGCAAGGGTGAAAAACTGTTTTTT
TRBV6-1,.,TRBJ2-3,.,CASSPGSTQYF,TGTGCCAGCAGTCCAGGCTCAACGCAGTATTTT
TRBV11-2,few,TRBJ1-1,.,CASSSTVVGTEAFF,TGTGCCAGCAGCTCTACAGTAGTTGGCACTGAAGCTTTCTTT
TRBV4-1,.,TRBJ2-2,TRBD1,CASSFRDRNTGELFF,TGTGCCAGCAGCTTCCGGGACAGGAACACCGGGGAGCTGTTTTTT
TRBV27,.,TRBJ2-4,TRBD1,CASSLSLSTGLAKNIQYF,TGTGCCAGCAGTTTATCCCTCTCGACAGGGTTGGCCAAAAACATTCAGTACTTC
TRBV28,.,TRBJ1-2,.,CASSYKTNYGYTF,TGTGCCAGCAGCTATAAGACTAACTATGGCTACACCTTC
TRBV6-1,few,TRBJ2-2,TRBD1,CASGGDRGRAGELFF,TGTGCCAGCGGGGGGGACAGGGGGCGAGCTGGGGAGCTGTTTTTT
TRBV4-1,few,TRBJ1-3,.,CASSQDSTGSFSGNTIYF,TGCGCCAGCAGCCAAGATTCGACAGGAAGTTTTTCTGGAAACACCATATATTTT
TRBV19,once,TRBJ1-6,.,CASSLDGSSYNSPLHF,TGTGCCAGTAGTTTGGACGGGAGCTCCTATAATTCACCCCTCCACTTT
TRBV29-1,.,TRBJ2-2,TRBD2,CSVSGGGESNTGELFF,TGCAGCGTATCGGGCGGGGGAGAATCGAACACCGGGGAGCTGTTTTTT
TRBV5-1,.,TRBJ2-2,TRBD2,CATSSGKAGELFF,TGCGCCACCTCTAGCGGGAAGGCCGGGGAGCTGTTTTTT
TRBV1,.,TRBJ2-7,.,CTSSQEGRLAELASYEQYF,TGCACCAGCAGCCAAGAAGGACGGCTAGCGGAGTTGGCCTCCTACGAGCAGTACTTC
TRBV5-1,.,TRBJ2-1,TRBD1,CASSPPGQGNEQFF,TGCGCCAGCAGCCCCCCGGGACAGGGCAATGAGCAGTTCTTC
TRBV5-1,.,TRBJ1-2,TRBD1,CASSGQGVHYGYTF,TGCGCCAGCAGCGGGCAGGGGGTACACTATGGCTACACCTTC
TRBV19,.,TRBJ1-3,.,CASSPQGLVSGNTIYF,TGTGCCAGTAGTCCCCAGGGACTCGTGAGTGGAAACACCATATATTTT
TRBV2,few,TRBJ1-4,.,CASSPTSATNEKLFF,TGTGCCAGCAGCCCCACGTCGGCAACTAATGAAAAACTGTTTTTT
TRBV6-1,.,TRBJ2-7,TRBD1,CASSEGTGAYEQYF,TGTGCCAGCTCGGAAGGGACAGGGGCCTACGAGCAGTACTTC
TRBV7-9,.,TRBJ2-2,TRBD1,CSSWDRGSGELFF,TGTTCCAGCTGGGACAGGGGTTCCGGGGAGCTGTTTTTT
TRBV6-1,.,TRBJ2-3,.,CASSEIASTDTQYF,TGTGCCAGCAGTGAAATAGCAAGCACAGATACGCAGTATTTT
TRBV29-1,once,TRBJ1-3,.,CSVGGFQGVSGNTIYF,TGCAGCGTTGGGGGTTTCCAGGGTGTCTCTGGAAACACCATATATTTT
TRBV7-9,.,TRBJ1-2,TRBD1,CASSSPGQGVIYGYTF,TGTGCCAGCAGCTCACCGGGACAGGGGGTAATCTATGGCTACACCTTC
TRBV4-2,.,TRBJ2-6,.,CASSHPQGPPSSGANVLTF,TGTGCCAGCAGCCACCCCCAGGGGCCCCCAAGCTCTGGGGCCAACGTCCTGACTTTC
TRBV28,.,TRBJ2-4,TRBD1,CASSSPGQAAKNIQYF,TGTGCCAGCAGTTCCCCGGGACAGGCGGCCAAAAACATTCAGTACTTC
TRBV6-1,once,TRBJ1-6,.,CASSVLQGANSPLHF,TGTGCCAGCAGTGTATTGCAGGGCGCTAATTCACCCCTCCACTTT
TRBV27,.,TRBJ2-7,.,CASSFTRGYEQYF,TGTGCCAGCAGTTTCACAAGAGGTTACGAGCAGTACTTC
TRBV6-1,.,TRBJ2-7,TRBD1,CASPGTEAYEQYF,TGTGCCAGCCCCGGGACAGAAGCTTACGAGCAGTACTTC
TRBV14,.,TRBJ1-2,.,CASSQDMAGDSYGYTF,TGTGCCAGCAGCCAAGATATGGCAGGGGATAGCTATGGCTACACCTTC
TRBV28,.,TRBJ2-1,.,CASSLLPSGLTYNEQFF,TGTGCCAGCAGTTTACTCCCCAGCGGGTTGACCTACAATGAGCAGTTCTTC
TRBV5-1,.,TRBJ2-3,.,CASSSGQIPDTQYF,TGCGCCAGCAGTTCCGGACAGATTCCAGATACGCAGTATTTT
TRBV5-1,.,TRBJ2-5,TRBD2,CASSLDLAGGGETQYF,TGCGCCAGCAGCTTGGATCTAGCGGGGGGGGGAGAGACCCAGTACTTC
TRBV9,once,TRBJ1-3,TRBD1,CASSSSGTGFSSGNTIYF,TGTGCCAGCAGCTCTTCCGGGACAGGCTTCAGCTCTGGAAACACCATATATTTT
TRBV19,.,TRBJ2-2,.,CASSTGAGELFF,TGTGCCAGTAGTACGGGGGCCGGGGAGCTGTTTTTT
TRBV4-2,few,TRBJ2-2,TRBD2,CASSQRTRRDTGELFF,TGTGCCAGCAGCCAACGGACTAGACGGGACACCGGGGAGCTGTTTTTT
TRBV27,.,TRBJ1-6,.,CASSLGGSPLHF,TGTGCCAGCAGTTTGGGGGGATCACCCCTCCACTTT
TRBV7-7,.,TRBJ2-2,TRBD2,CASSYDTGTSGDGELFF,TGTGCCAGCAGCTACGATACCGGGACTAGCGGGGACGGGGAGCTGTTTTTT